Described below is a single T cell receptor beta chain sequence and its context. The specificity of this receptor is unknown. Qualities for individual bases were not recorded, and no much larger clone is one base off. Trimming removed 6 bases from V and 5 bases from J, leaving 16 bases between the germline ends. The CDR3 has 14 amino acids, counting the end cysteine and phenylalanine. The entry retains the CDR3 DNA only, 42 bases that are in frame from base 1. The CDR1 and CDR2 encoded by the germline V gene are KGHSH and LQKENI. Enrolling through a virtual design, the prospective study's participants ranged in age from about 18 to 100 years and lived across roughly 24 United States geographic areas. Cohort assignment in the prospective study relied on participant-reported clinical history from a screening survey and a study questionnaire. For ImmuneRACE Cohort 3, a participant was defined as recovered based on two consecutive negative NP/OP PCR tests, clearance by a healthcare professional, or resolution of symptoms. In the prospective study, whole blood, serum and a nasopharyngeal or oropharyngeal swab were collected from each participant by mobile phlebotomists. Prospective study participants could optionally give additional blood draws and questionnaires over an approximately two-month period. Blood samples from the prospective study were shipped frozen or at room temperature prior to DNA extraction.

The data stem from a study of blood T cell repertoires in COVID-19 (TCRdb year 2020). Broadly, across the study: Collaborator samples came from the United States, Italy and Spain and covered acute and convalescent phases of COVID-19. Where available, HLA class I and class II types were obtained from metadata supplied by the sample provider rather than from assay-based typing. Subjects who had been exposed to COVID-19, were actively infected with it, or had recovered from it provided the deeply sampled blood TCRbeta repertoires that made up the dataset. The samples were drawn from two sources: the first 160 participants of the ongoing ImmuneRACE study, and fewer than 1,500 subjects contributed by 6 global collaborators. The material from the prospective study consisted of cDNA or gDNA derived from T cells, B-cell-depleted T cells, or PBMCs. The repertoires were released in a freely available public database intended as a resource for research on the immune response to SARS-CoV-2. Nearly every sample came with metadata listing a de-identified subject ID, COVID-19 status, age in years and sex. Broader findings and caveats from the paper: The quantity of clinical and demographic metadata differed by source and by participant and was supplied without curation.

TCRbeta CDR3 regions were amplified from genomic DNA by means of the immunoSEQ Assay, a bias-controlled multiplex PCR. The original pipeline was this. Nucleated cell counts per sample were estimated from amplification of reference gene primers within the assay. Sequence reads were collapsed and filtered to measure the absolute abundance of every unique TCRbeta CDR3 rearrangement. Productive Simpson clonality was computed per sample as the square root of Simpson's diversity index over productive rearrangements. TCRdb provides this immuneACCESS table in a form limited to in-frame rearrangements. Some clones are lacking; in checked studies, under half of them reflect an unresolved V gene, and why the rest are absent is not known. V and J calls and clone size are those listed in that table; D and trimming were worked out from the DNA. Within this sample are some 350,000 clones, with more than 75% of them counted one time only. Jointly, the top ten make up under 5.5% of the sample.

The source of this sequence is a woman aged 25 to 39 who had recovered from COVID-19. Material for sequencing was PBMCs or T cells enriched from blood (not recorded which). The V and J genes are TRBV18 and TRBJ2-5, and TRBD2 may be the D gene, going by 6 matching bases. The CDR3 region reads CASSSQGGGETQYF. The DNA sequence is TGTGCCAGCTCCTCCCAAGGAGGAGGGGAGACCCAGTACTTC.